Detailed here is one T cell receptor beta chain. The V end was cut by 6 bases, the J end by 5 bases, with 16 bases between. This CDR3 is 14 amino acids long. Germline V lookup: CDR1 SGDLS, CDR2 YYNGEE. The data were taken from a study of blood T cell repertoires in COVID-19. Overall study: PBMCs, B-cell-depleted T cells, or T cells provided the cDNA or gDNA that made up the material.

As originally analysed: Amplification with reference gene primers provided the estimates of nucleated cell counts. TCRdb keeps only in-frame clones here, not all; method: immunoSEQ multiplex PCR. That table is the source of V, J and clone size, and D and trimming were worked out from the DNA. Of fewer than 180,000 clones listed, 75% to 90% are singletons. The receptor's source is a man in his sixties or seventies with acute or convalescent COVID-19. Specimen: peripheral blood. The chain is built from TRBV9 and TRBJ2-3; D is perhaps TRBD2 (6 bases). CDR3 nucleotide sequence: TGTGCCAGCAATAAGGCGGGAATTGGAGATACGCAGTATTTT. Its protein is CASNKAGIGDTQYF.